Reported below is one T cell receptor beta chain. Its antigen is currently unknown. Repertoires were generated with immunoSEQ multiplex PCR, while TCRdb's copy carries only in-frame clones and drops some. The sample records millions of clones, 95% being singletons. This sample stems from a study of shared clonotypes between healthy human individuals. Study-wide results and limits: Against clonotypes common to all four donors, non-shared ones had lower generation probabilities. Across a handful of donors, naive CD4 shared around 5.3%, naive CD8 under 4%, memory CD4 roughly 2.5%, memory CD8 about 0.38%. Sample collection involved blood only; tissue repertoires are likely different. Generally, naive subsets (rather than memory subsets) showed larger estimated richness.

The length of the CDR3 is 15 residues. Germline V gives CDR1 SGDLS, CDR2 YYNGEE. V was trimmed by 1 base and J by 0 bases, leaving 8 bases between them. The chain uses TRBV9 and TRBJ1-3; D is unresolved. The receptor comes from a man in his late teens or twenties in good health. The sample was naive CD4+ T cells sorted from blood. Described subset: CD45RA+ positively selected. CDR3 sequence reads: CASSVTAFSGNTIYF. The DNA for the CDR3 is TGTGCCAGCAGCGTAACGGCCTTCTCTGGAAACACCATATATTTT.